These 27 T cell receptor beta chains came from one sample sequenced in a study of HIV-infected patients and healthy controls. Around 0.5 ug RNA was reverse transcribed with alpha and beta constant-region primers. Each of the alpha and beta chains got its own library through chain-specific third strand synthesis with indices. TCRdb passed the 5' RACE reads through MiXCR, listing each CDR3 protein once. The sample consists of approximately 13,000 distinct CDR3 sequences, 12% of them appearing once. Antiretroviral therapy had run roughly three months, about 14 weeks, before follow-up blood collection. The repertoire came from unfractionated whole blood and reflected all unsorted peripheral T cells. Sequencing used blood, obtained during antiretroviral therapy. Receptor source: an adult with HIV infection. The donor label of this sample is uncertain.

This clonotype is categorized as medium-sized. The chain has TRBV6-5 and TRBJ2-3; D gene uncertain. Germline V gene sequence: CDR1 MNHEY, CDR2 SVGAGI. The V end was cut by 0 bases, the J end by 10 bases, with 17 bases between. The CDR3 length is 15 residues. CDR3 in amino acids: CASSYSPSAAIAQYF. CDR3 nucleotide sequence: TGTGCCAGCAGTTACTCACCGTCCGCGGCAATAGCGCAGTATTTT.

At least ten counts were recorded for this clonotype. The chain joins TRBV29-1 to TRBJ2-7; D gene ambiguous. The CDR3 totals 13 residues. The V gene's germline CDR1 is SQVTM and CDR2 ANQGSEA. V was shortened by 6 bases and J by 0 bases, with 12 bases between the two germline ends. The CDR3 nucleotides are TGCAGCGTCCGGACGGGCAGCTCCTACGAGCAGTACTTC. This gives the protein CSVRTGSSYEQYF.

This clonotype occurred many times. The V and J genes are TRBV3-1 and TRBJ1-5; D remains ambiguous. Germline CDR1 reads LGHDT; CDR2 reads YNNKEL (reference sequence). V was shortened by 4 bases and J by 5 bases, with 15 bases between the two germline ends. This CDR3 comprises 15 residues. CDR3 sequence: CASSPQSEAHQPQHF. The CDR3 nucleotides are TGTGCCAGCAGCCCTCAATCAGAGGCCCATCAGCCCCAGCATTTT.

In its sample, this clonotype was seen many times. The chain has TRBV5-5 and TRBJ2-7; 9 bases are shared with TRBD1. The CDR3 extends over 15 amino acids. V gave up 3 bases and J gave up 3 bases; unmatched junction bases: 7. Germline V CDR1 and CDR2: SGHKS, YYEKEE (reference sequence). CDR3 loop: CASSSTGGGLYEQYF. Here the CDR3 DNA reads TGTGCCAGCAGCTCGACAGGGGGAGGACTCTACGAGCAGTACTTC.

This clonotype was recorded many times. The V gene is TRBV7-2, the J gene TRBJ1-3; D is perhaps TRBD1 (6 bases). V lost 5 bases to trimming and J lost 0 bases, with 17 bases between them. The CDR3 is 17 amino acids. Germline CDR1 is SGHTA and CDR2 is FQGNSA. CDR3 nucleotides: TGTGCCAGCAGCCCCCGGGGACACTTCAACTCTGGAAACACCATATATTTT. Translated, it gives CASSPRGHFNSGNTIYF.

The sample holds many counts of this clonotype. This chain links TRBV5-6 with TRBJ2-5; D is unclear. The CDR3 runs 15 residues. Trimming stripped 4 bases from V and 4 bases from J, with 17 bases between. Germline V gives CDR1 SGHDT, CDR2 YYEEEE. The CDR3 nucleotides are TGTGCCAGCAGCATCGACCCCGGGCCCCGAGAGACCCAGTACTTC. Encoded protein: CASSIDPGPRETQYF.

This clonotype has only a few counts. The J gene is TRBJ2-6, the V gene TRBV10-2; 9 nucleotides align to TRBD2. CDR1 is WSHSY and CDR2 is SAAADI in the germline V gene. V trimming: 4 bases; J trimming: 4 bases; junction bases outside the gene matches: 11. The CDR3 consists of 18 residues. This chain's CDR3 is CASSGSGGRESGANVLTF. Written as DNA, the CDR3 is TGCGCCAGCAGTGGAAGCGGGGGGAGAGAATCCGGGGCCAACGTCCTGACTTTC.

This clonotype qualifies as medium-sized. The chain links TRBV18 to TRBJ1-1; D is unclear. Trimming pared 3 bases from V and 2 bases from J, leaving 19 bases between. CDR1 is KGHSH, CDR2 LQKENI, per germline. This CDR3 contains 17 residues. This CDR3 reads CASSPSNLYGINTEAFF. The CDR3 bases are TGTGCCAGCTCACCGTCGAACCTCTATGGGATCAACACTGAAGCTTTCTTT.

This clonotype was recorded at least ten times. The chain uses TRBV5-1 and TRBJ2-5; 9 positions match TRBD2. The CDR3 extends over 16 amino acids. Germline CDR1 SGHRS, CDR2 YFSETQ. V lost 0 bases, J lost 2 bases, and 5 bases stayed unmatched. DNA for the CDR3: TGCGCCAGCAGCTTGGCTGCTAGCGGGACACAAGAGACCCAGTACTTC. Amino acid sequence: CASSLAASGTQETQYF.

V usage is TRBV2 and J usage is TRBJ1-4; the match to TRBD1 covers 7 bases. Germline V gene sequence: CDR1 SNHLY, CDR2 FYNNEI. The V gene end was trimmed by 7 bases and the J gene end by 1 base; junction bases not matched to a gene: 9. This CDR3 has 16 amino acids. The CDR3 is CASTVSQGVTNEKLFF. As DNA, the CDR3 is TGTGCCAGCACGGTTTCCCAGGGGGTAACTAATGAAAAACTGTTTTTT.

This clonotype was counted ten times or more. V usage is TRBV28 and J usage is TRBJ2-7; maybe TRBD1 (5 bases). The CDR3 is made up of 13 amino acids. Germline CDR1 and CDR2: MDHEN and SYDVKM. Trimming stripped 7 bases from V and 0 bases from J, with 10 bases between. The CDR3 sequence: CASTSQGSYEQYF. In DNA, the CDR3 is TGTGCCAGCACCTCTCAGGGCTCCTACGAGCAGTACTTC.

This clonotype was observed many times. The rearrangement links TRBV4-1 to TRBJ2-7; D is ambiguous. Trimming took 1 base from V and 2 from J, leaving 9 bases between them. The CDR3 is made up of 14 amino acids. Germline lookup yields CDR1 MGHRA and CDR2 YSYEKL. Here the CDR3 DNA reads TGCGCCAGCAGCCAAGTAGCCGATACCTACGAGCAGTACTTC. This encodes CASSQVADTYEQYF.

The rearrangement uses TRBV5-6 and TRBJ2-5, with 9 positions matching TRBD1. Germline V gene lookup returns CDR1 SGHDT and CDR2 YYEEEE. J was trimmed by 0 bases and V by 5 bases; bases with no gene match: 5. The CDR3 contains 15 residues. The DNA of the CDR3 is TGTGCCAGCAGGTCGGGACAGGGATACCAAGAGACCCAGTACTTC. Its translation is CASRSGQGYQETQYF. The whole variable domain, remainder taken from reference TRBV5-6 and TRBJ2-5, is DAGVTQSPTHLIKTRGQQVTLRCSPKSGHDTVSWYQQALGQGPQFIFQYYEEEERQRGNFPDRFSGHQFPNYSSELNVNALLLGDSALYLCASRSGQGYQETQYFGPGTRLLVL.

The table lists this clonotype with many counts. The chain employs TRBV11-2 and TRBJ2-7; D possibly matches TRBD1 or TRBD2 (6 bases each). Trimming cost V 5 bases and J 0 bases, with 17 bases left between them. The CDR3 spans 16 residues. Germline CDR1 and CDR2: SGHAT and FQNNGV. This chain's CDR3 is CASSPALGGLSYEQYF. The CDR3 nucleotides read TGTGCCAGCAGCCCAGCACTAGGGGGGCTCTCCTACGAGCAGTACTTC.

The V and J genes are TRBV5-4 and TRBJ2-7, with D tentatively TRBD1 (5 bases). Germline CDR1 is SGHNT and CDR2 is YYREEE (reference sequence). V gave up 0 bases and J gave up 3 bases, with 10 bases separating them. The CDR3 is 14 residues long. CDR3 protein: CASSLVGRGYEQYF. Written as DNA, the CDR3 is TGTGCCAGCAGCTTGGTTGGTAGGGGCTACGAGCAGTACTTC. Using reference TRBV5-4 and TRBJ2-7 for the parts outside the CDR3, the full variable domain is ETGVTQSPTHLIKTRGQQVTLRCSSQSGHNTVSWYQQALGQGPQFIFQYYREEENGRGNFPPRFSGLQFPNYSSELNVNALELDDSALYLCASSLVGRGYEQYFGPGTRLTVT.

This chain joins TRBV5-1 and TRBJ2-3, with TRBD2 matching over 9 bases. CDR1 and CDR2 (germline): SGHRS, YFSETQ. The CDR3 totals 16 residues. V shed 4 bases and J 4 bases; nucleotides not matched to a gene: 10. CDR3 protein: CASSKIAGEGADTQYF. CDR3 DNA sequence: TGCGCCAGCAGCAAAATAGCGGGAGAGGGCGCAGATACGCAGTATTTT.

This clonotype came up many times. The gene calls are TRBV10-3 and TRBJ1-2; 8 bases are shared with TRBD1. This CDR3 region has 14 residues. Germline loops: CDR1 ENHRY, CDR2 SYGVKD. The junction had 4 bases not matched to a gene; V was cut back by 5 bases and J by 2 bases. The CDR3 DNA sequence: TGTGCCATCAGTTTGGGACAGGAGAACTATGGCTACACCTTC. It translates to CAISLGQENYGYTF.

This clonotype came up many times. The chain links TRBV4-1 to TRBJ1-4; TRBD1 agrees at 7 bases. Germline CDR1 and CDR2: MGHRA and YSYEKL. CDR3 length equals 16 residues. Germline trimming cut 1 base from V and 8 bases from J; bases unmatched to any gene: 10. This CDR3 is CASSQVSSTGQEKLFF. DNA for the CDR3: TGCGCCAGCAGCCAAGTCTCATCGACAGGGCAGGAAAAACTGTTTTTT.

This clonotype was observed many times. The chain links TRBV11-2 to TRBJ1-1; D not certain. This CDR3 is built from 13 residues. V was cut by 7 bases and J by 4 bases, with 13 bases left in between. The V gene's germline CDR1 is SGHAT and CDR2 FQNNGV. The CDR3 DNA follows: TGTGCCAGCACCGAACGGGAGGGCACTGAAGCTTTCTTT. Encoded protein: CASTEREGTEAFF.

This clonotype came up many times. The CDR3 sequence: CSVAGASQGAGVSYEQYF. The CDR3 region has the DNA TGCAGCGTTGCTGGAGCGTCACAGGGGGCCGGTGTCAGCTACGAGCAGTACTTC. The chain uses TRBV29-1 and TRBJ2-7; TRBD1 aligns across 9 bases. J lost 3 bases, V lost 4 bases, and 19 bases had no gene match. The CDR3 has 18 residues. CDR1 is SQVTM, CDR2 ANQGSEA, per germline.

This clonotype was observed at least ten times. This sequence joins TRBV5-1 and TRBJ2-7; the match to TRBD1 covers 9 bases. V lost 0 bases, J lost 5 bases, and 6 bases stayed unmatched. CDR3 length: 15 residues. Germline V gene data show CDR1 as SGHRS and CDR2 as YFSETQ. The CDR3 DNA reads as TGCGCCAGCAGCTTGGTGGGACAGGGAAGGGACGAGCAGTACTTC. As protein: CASSLVGQGRDEQYF.

Notes on this clonotype: This sequence may be a read error, since a much larger clone differs from it by one base. Likely a read error: the CDR3 ends without its conserved phenylalanine or tryptophan. This sequence joins TRBV20-1 and TRBJ2-7, with 9 nucleotides matching TRBD1. Trimming at V came to 5 bases and at J to 4 bases, leaving 6 bases not matched to a gene. The CDR3 runs 13 residues. From germline, CDR1 is DFQATT and CDR2 SNEGSKA (reference sequence). Here the CDR3 reads CSARRDRDYEQYS. DNA of the CDR3: TGCAGTGCTCGACGGGACAGGGATTACGAGCAGTACTCC.

This clonotype rates as large. The rearrangement links TRBV6-5 to TRBJ2-1, with D maybe TRBD1 (6 bases). CDR1 is MNHEY, CDR2 SVGAGI, per germline. V shed 5 bases and J shed 5 bases, with 13 bases lying between them. This CDR3 spans 14 amino acids. DNA for the CDR3: TGTGCCAGCAGTCCAAACAGGGCACACAATGAGCAGTTCTTC. Protein: CASSPNRAHNEQFF.

The table lists this clonotype with a few counts. The chain has TRBV5-1 and TRBJ1-2; maybe TRBD1 (5 bases). The V and J ends lost 0 bases and 8 bases respectively, with 20 bases between them. The germline V gene has CDR1 SGHRS and CDR2 YFSETQ. The CDR3 loop spans 16 amino acids. This chain's CDR3 is CASSLVSIGEEMGYTF. The CDR3 nucleotides read TGCGCCAGCAGCTTGGTATCGATAGGGGAAGAGATGGGCTACACCTTC.

This clonotype was observed a handful of times. Here the CDR3 reads CASSQRLAGDGYEQYF. The CDR3 DNA reads TGTGCCAGTAGCCAACGACTAGCGGGAGACGGGTACGAGCAGTACTTC. This chain joins TRBV19 and TRBJ2-7, with 12 bases aligning to TRBD2. CDR3 length: 16 amino acids. CDR1 is LNHDA, CDR2 SQIVND, per germline (reference sequence). V lost 6 bases and J lost 4; bases outside the gene matches: 10.

Remarks on this clonotype: This could be a read error, since a much larger clone is one nucleotide away. The rearrangement joins TRBV4-1 to TRBJ1-2, with 12 nucleotides matching TRBD1. The CDR3 runs to 19 residues. Per the germline V gene, CDR1 is MGHRA and CDR2 is YSYEKL. In DNA, the CDR3 is TGCGCCAGCAGCCAAGGTTCGAATAGGGGACAGGGGGCTCACTATAGCTACACCTTC. It specifies CASSQGSNRGQGAHYSYTF.

This clonotype was observed at least ten times. The chain uses TRBV5-1 and TRBJ1-2; no firm D call. CDR3 length equals 15 residues. The V end lost 4 bases, the J end lost 0 bases, and 13 bases lay between the germline ends. Germline-derived CDR1 and CDR2 are SGHRS and YFSETQ. The CDR3 nucleotides read TGCGCCAGCAGCCCTGACCGTGCATCTAACTATGGCTACACCTTC. This codes for CASSPDRASNYGYTF.